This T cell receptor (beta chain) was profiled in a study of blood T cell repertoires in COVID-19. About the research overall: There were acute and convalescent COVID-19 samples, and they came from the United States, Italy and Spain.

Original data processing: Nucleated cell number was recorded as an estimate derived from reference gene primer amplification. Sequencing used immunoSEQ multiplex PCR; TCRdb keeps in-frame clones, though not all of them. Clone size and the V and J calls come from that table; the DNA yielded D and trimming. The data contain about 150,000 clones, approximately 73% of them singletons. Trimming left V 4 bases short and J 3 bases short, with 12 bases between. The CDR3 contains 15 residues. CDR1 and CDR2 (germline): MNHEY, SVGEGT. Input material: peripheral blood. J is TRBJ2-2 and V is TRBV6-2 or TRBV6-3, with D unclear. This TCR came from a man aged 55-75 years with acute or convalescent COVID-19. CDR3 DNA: TGTGCCAGCAGTTCATCATCTCACTACACCGGGGAGCTGTTTTTT. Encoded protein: CASSSSSHYTGELFF.